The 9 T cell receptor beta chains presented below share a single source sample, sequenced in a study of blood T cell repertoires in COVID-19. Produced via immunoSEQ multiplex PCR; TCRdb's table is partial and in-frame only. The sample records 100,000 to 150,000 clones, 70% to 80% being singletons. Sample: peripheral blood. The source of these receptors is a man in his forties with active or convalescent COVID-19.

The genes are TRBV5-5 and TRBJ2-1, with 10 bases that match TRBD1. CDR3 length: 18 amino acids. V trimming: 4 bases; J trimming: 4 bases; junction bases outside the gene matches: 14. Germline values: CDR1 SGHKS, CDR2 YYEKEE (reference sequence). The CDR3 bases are TGTGCCAGCAGCCCCGCCGGGACAGGGGCCCAATTATACAATGAGCAGTTCTTC. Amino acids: CASSPAGTGAQLYNEQFF.

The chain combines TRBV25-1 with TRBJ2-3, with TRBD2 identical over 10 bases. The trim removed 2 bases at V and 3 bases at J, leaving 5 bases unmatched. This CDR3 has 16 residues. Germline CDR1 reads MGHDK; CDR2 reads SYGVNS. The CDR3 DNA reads TGTGCCAGCAGTGAACCAGCGGGAGGGCGAACAGATACGCAGTATTTT. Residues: CASSEPAGGRTDTQYF.

CDR3 coding DNA: TGTGCCAGCACTCTGGACAGTAGGGACACTGAAGCTTTCTTT. As protein: CASTLDSRDTEAFF. The chain joins TRBV6-5 to TRBJ1-1; D is perhaps TRBD1 (6 bases). Between the trimmed V and J ends, which lost 7 bases and 3 bases, there was a span of 15 bases. Germline V gene data show CDR1 as MNHEY and CDR2 as SVGAGI. The CDR3 is 14 amino acids.

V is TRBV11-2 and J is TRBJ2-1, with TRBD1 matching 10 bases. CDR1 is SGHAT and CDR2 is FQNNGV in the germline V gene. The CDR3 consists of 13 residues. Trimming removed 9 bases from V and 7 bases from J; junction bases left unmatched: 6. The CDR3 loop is CASKTGGGNEQFF. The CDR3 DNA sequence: TGTGCCAGTAAGACAGGGGGCGGGAATGAGCAGTTCTTC.

The CDR3 DNA is TGCGCCAGCAGCCCGACTAGCGGGAAAGGGGGTTACGAGCAGTACTTC. Amino acids: CASSPTSGKGGYEQYF. The chain joins TRBV5-1 to TRBJ2-7, with 11 nucleotides matching TRBD2. The CDR3 sequence is 16 residues long. Losses at the gene ends were 4 bases for V and 4 bases for J; bases not matched to a gene: 10. From germline, CDR1 is SGHRS and CDR2 YFSETQ.

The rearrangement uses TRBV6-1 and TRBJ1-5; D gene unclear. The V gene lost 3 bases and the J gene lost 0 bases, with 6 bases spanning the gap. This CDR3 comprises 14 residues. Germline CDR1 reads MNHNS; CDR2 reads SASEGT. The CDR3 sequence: CASSDSFSNQPQHF. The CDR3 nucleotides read TGTGCCAGCAGTGATTCCTTTAGCAATCAGCCCCAGCATTTT.

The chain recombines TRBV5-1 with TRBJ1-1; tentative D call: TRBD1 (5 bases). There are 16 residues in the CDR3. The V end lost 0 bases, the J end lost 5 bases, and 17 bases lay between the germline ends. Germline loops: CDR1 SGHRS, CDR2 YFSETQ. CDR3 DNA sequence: TGCGCCAGCAGCTTGGATCGGCAGGGAAGAGAGACTGAAGCTTTCTTT. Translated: CASSLDRQGRETEAFF.

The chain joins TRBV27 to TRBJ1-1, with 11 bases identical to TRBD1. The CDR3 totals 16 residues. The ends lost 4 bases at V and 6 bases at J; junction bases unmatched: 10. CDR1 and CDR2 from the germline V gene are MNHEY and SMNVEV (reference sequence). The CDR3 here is CASSSLGDRGDAEAFF. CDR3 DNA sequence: TGTGCCAGCAGTTCTTTGGGGGACAGGGGGGACGCTGAAGCTTTCTTT.

CDR3 in DNA: TGTGCCAGCAGTCGCACCCCGGCTTTGGGACAGGGATTGGATGGACAGCCCCAGCATTTT. Encoded protein: CASSRTPALGQGLDGQPQHF. The chain links TRBV6-2 or TRBV6-3 to TRBJ1-5; 9 nucleotides match TRBD1. Germline V lookup: CDR1 MNHEY, CDR2 SVGEGT. The V segment lost 5 bases and the J segment 7 bases; nucleotides outside the gene matches: 24. The CDR3 consists of 20 residues.